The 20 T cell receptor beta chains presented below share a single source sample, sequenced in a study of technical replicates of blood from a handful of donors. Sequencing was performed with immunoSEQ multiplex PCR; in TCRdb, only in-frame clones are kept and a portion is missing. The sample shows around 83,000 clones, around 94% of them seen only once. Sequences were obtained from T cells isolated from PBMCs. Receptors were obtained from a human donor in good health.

CDR3 nucleotide sequence: TGTGCCAGCATAACCCCAGGGATCCATGAGCAGTTCTTC. It specifies CASITPGIHEQFF. The chain has TRBV28 and TRBJ2-1, with TRBD1 as a possible D gene (5 bases). Per germline, CDR1 MDHEN and CDR2 SYDVKM. CDR3 length equals 13 residues. V lost 7 bases and J lost 8, with 15 bases in between.

The CDR3 loop reads CASSSPGGNEQFF. The DNA of the CDR3 is TGCGCCAGCAGCTCGCCCGGAGGCAATGAGCAGTTCTTC. The rearrangement uses TRBV5-1 and TRBJ2-1, with D perhaps matching TRBD2 (5 bases). The V and J ends lost 3 bases and 6 bases respectively, with 10 bases between them. This CDR3 has 13 residues. Germline CDR1 is SGHRS and CDR2 is YFSETQ.

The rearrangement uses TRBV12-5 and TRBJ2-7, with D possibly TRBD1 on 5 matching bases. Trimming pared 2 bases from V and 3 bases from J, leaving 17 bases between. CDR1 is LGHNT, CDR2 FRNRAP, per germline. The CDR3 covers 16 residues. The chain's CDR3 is CASGLPRGAGNYEQYF. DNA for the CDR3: TGTGCTAGTGGTTTGCCACGAGGAGCAGGGAACTACGAGCAGTACTTC.

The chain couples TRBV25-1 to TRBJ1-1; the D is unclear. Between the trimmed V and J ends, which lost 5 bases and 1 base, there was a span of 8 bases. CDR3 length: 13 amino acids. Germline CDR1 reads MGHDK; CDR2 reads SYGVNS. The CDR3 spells CASSPPWNTEAFF. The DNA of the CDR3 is TGTGCCAGCAGTCCCCCCTGGAACACTGAAGCTTTCTTT.

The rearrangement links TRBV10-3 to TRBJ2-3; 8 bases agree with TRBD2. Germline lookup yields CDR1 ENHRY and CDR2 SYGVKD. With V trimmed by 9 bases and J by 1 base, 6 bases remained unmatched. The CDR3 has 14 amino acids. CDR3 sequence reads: CAIRAGAGTDTQYF. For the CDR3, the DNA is TGTGCCATTAGAGCGGGAGCAGGCACAGATACGCAGTATTTT.

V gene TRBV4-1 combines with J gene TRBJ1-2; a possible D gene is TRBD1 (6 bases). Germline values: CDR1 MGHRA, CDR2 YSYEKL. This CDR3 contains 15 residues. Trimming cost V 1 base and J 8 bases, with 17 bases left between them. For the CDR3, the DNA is TGCGCCAGCAGCCAAGTCGGGTGGGCAGGGGAAGGCTACACCTTC. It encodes CASSQVGWAGEGYTF.

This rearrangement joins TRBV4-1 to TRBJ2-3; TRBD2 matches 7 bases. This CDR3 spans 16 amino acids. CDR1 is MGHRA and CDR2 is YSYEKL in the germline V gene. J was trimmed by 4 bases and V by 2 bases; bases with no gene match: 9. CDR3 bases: TGCGCCAGCAGCCAACCTTGGGCGGGGGAGGCAGATACGCAGTATTTT. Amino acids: CASSQPWAGEADTQYF.

The DNA for the CDR3 is TGTGCCAGCAGCTTCGGGACTAGCGGGGGGGCCCCCTACGAGCAGTACTTC. Translation gives CASSFGTSGGAPYEQYF. The rearrangement uses TRBV7-6 and TRBJ2-7; TRBD2 matches 16 bases. This CDR3 region has 17 residues. CDR1 and CDR2 (germline): SGHVS, FNYEAQ. With 3 bases clipped from V and 2 bases from J, the junction kept 4 bases outside the gene matches.

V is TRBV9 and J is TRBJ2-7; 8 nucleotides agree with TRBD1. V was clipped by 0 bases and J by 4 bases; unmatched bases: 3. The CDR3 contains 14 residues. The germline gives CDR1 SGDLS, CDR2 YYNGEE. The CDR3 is CASSVGDRTYEQYF. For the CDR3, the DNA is TGTGCCAGCAGCGTAGGGGACAGGACTTACGAGCAGTACTTC.

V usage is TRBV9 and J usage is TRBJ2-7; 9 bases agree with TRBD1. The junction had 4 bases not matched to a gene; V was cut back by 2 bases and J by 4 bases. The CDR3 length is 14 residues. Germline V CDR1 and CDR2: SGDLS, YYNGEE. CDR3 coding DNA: TGTGCCAGCAGCGTGGGACAGGGAGGGTACGAGCAGTACTTC. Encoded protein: CASSVGQGGYEQYF.

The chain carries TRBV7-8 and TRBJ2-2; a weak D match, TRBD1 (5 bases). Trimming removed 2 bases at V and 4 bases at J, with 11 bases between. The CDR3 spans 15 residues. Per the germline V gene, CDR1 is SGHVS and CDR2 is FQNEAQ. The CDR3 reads CASSLRGSLTGELFF. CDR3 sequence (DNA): TGTGCCAGCAGCTTAAGGGGCAGCCTCACCGGGGAGCTGTTTTTT.

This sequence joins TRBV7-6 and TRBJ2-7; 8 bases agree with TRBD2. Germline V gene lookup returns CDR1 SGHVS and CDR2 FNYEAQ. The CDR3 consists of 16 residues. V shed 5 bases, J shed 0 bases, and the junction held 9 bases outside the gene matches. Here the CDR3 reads CASSQLALAGSYEQYF. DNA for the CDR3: TGTGCCAGCAGCCAGCTCGCGCTAGCGGGCTCCTACGAGCAGTACTTC. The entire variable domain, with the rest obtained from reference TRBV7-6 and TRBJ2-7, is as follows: GAGVSQSPRYKVTKRGQDVALRCDPISGHVSLYWYRQALGQGPEFLTYFNYEAQQDKSGLPNDRFSAERPEGSISTLTIQRTEQRDSAMYRCASSQLALAGSYEQYFGPGTRLTVT.

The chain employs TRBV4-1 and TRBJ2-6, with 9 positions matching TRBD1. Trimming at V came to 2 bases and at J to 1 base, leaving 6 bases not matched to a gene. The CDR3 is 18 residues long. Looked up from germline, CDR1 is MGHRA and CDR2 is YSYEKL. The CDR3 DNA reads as TGCGCCAGCAGCCAATTGACAGGGGGATTTTCTGGGGCCAACGTCCTGACTTTC. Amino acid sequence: CASSQLTGGFSGANVLTF.

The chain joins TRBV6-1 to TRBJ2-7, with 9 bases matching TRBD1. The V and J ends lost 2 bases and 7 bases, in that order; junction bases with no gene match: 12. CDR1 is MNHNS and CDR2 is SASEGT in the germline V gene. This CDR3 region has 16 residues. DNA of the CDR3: TGTGCCAGCAGTGAAATGTCAGCCGGGACAGGGAGGGAGCAGTACTTC. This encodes CASSEMSAGTGREQYF.

DNA of the CDR3: TGTGCCACATCTCGGACTAGCGGGACCTACAATGAGCAGTTCTTC. It codes for CATSRTSGTYNEQFF. The chain recombines TRBV19 with TRBJ2-1, with 12 bases matching TRBD2. The germline gives CDR1 LNHDA, CDR2 SQIVND (reference sequence). V shed 10 bases, J shed 2 bases, and the junction held 6 bases outside the gene matches. The CDR3 is 15 residues long.

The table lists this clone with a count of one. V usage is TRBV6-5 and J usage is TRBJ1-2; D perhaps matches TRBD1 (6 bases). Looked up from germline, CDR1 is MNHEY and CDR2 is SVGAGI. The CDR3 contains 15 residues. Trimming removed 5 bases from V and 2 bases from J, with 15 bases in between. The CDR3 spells CASSGRTATNYGYTF. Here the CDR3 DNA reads TGTGCCAGCAGTGGCAGGACAGCCACCAACTATGGCTACACCTTC.

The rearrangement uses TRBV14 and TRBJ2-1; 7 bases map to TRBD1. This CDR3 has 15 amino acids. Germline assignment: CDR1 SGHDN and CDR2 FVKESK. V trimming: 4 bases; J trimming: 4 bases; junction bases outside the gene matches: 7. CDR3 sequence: CASSPTGQRYNEQFF. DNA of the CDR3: TGTGCCAGCAGCCCAACGGGACAGAGATACAATGAGCAGTTCTTC. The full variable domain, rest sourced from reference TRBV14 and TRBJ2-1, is EAGVTQFPSHSVIEKGQTVTLRCDPISGHDNLYWYRRVMGKEIKFLLHFVKESKQDESGMPNNRFLAERTGGTYSTLKVQPAELEDSGVYFCASSPTGQRYNEQFFGPGTRLTVL.

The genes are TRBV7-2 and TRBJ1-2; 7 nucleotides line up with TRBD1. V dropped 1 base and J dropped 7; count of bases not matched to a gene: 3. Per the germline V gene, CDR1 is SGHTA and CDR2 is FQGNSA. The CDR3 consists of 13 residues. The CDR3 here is CASSLGQGSGYTF. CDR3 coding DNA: TGTGCCAGCAGCTTAGGACAGGGTAGTGGCTACACCTTC. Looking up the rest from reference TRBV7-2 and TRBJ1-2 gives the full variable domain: GAGVSQSPSNKVTEKGKDVELRCDPISGHTALYWYRQSLGQGLEFLIYFQGNSAPDKSGLPSDRFSAERTGGSVSTLTIQRTQQEDSAVYLCASSLGQGSGYTFGSGTRLTVV.

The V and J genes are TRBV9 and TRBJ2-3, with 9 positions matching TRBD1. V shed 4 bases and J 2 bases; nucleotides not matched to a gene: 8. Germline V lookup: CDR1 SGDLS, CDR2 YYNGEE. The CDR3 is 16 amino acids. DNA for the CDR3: TGTGCCAGCAGCAGTGGGACAGGGCTTCACACAGATACGCAGTATTTT. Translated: CASSSGTGLHTDTQYF.

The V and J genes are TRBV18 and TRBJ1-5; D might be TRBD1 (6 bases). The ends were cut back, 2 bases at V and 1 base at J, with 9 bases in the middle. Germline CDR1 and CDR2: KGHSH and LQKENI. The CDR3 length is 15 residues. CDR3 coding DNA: TGTGCCAGCTCACCAGGGCAGGGGAGCAATCAGCCCCAGCATTTT. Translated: CASSPGQGSNQPQHF.